The T cell receptor beta chain under discussion was sequenced for a study of cytomegalovirus exposure and HLA in healthy donors. PCR was performed using 60 Vbeta and 13 Jbeta primers. The method was immunoSEQ multiplex PCR; TCRdb's version includes in-frame clones alone and lacks a portion of them. The sample lists approximately 76,000 clones; 70% to 80% were seen once. Details on this clone: The sample holds other DNA sequences that translate to the same CDR3.

Germline CDR1 and CDR2: SEHNR and FQNEAQ (reference sequence). V lost 4 bases and J lost 2, with 9 bases in between. The CDR3 length is 14 residues. This receptor was identified in a man aged 25 to 45 in good health and CMV-seronegative. This chain links TRBV7-9 with TRBJ2-1, with D perhaps matching TRBD2 (5 bases). Sequencing was done on a sample of PBMCs. CDR3 coding DNA: TGTGCCAGCAGCTCCCCGACTACCTACAATGAGCAGTTCTTC. This encodes CASSSPTTYNEQFF.